This T cell receptor delta chain emerged from a study of gamma-delta T cells after stem cell transplantation. TCRdb re-analyzed the RT-PCR reads via CATT. The sample includes under 2,000 delta-chain clones, roughly 4.5% seen only once; the top ten take 34%. Concerning this clone: TCRdb records a much larger clone's protein for this DNA, with a difference at residue 13 that likely arises from a read error; the protein given is the translation of the DNA.

CDR3 length: 17 residues. CDR1 is GEAIGNYY, CDR2 EKD, per germline. The genes are TRDV2 and TRDJ1; D not certain. The sequenced material came from gamma-delta T cells. This TCR came from a human donor. It is not recorded whose cells these are; they may come from a transplant donor. The CDR3 DNA reads TGTGCCTGTGACACCGTAGCGGGGTTCCCGTACACCGGTAAACTCATCTTT. Translated, it gives CACDTVAGFPYTGKLIF.